This TCR beta chain was sequenced in a study of human T cells and chemical hapten exposure. Indicated time point: patch test 2, 6 weeks after DPC sensitization. Treatment noted: therapeutic diphenylcyclopropenone sensitization with weekly scalp DPC. Each donor was an alopecia patient between 18 and 70 years of age who qualified for DPC. Whole blood, unfractionated, served as the material for total RNA extraction. Overall study results and limits: Large CDR3 similarity clusters arose significantly more often from expanded TCRs than from controls.

CDR3 length equals 14 residues. CDR1 and CDR2 from the germline V gene are ENHRY and SYGVKD. After removal of 2 bases from V and 4 bases from J, the junction contained 2 bases not matched to a gene. As to this clonotype: Its antigen is still unknown.

TCRdb ran MiXCR on the RACE reads and lists one entry per CDR3 protein. Of roughly 380,000 distinct CDR3 sequences listed, around 6% are singletons. This receptor was taken from a woman aged 18-30 years with alopecia areata. Some clones in this sample may be carry-over from other donors' samples. The sample was whole blood, taken in connection with sensitization to the hapten diphenylcyclopropenone (DPC). The chain uses TRBV10-3 and TRBJ1-2; 9 nucleotides agree with TRBD1. The CDR3 nucleotides are TGTGCCATCAGTGAGGACAGGGGGGCCTATGGCTACACCTTC. Protein product: CAISEDRGAYGYTF.